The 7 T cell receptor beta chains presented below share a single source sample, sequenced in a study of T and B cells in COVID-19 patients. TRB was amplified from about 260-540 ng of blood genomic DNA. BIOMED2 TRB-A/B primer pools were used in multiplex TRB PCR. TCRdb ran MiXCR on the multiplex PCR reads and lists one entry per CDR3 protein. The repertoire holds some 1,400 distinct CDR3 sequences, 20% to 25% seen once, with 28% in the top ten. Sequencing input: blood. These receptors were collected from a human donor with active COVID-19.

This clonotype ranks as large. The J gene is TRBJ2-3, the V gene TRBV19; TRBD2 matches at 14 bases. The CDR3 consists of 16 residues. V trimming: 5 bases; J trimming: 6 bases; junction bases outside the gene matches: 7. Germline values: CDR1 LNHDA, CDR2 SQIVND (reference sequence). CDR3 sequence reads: CASSPRGLAGGDTQYF. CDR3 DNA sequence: TGTGCCAGTAGTCCCCGAGGACTAGCGGGAGGTGATACGCAGTATTTT.

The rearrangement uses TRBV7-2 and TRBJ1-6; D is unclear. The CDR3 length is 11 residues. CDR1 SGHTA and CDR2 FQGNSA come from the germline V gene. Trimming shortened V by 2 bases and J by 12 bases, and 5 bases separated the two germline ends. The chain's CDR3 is CASSLSGPLHF. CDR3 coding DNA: TGTGCCAGCAGCTTAAGCGGACCCCTCCACTTT.

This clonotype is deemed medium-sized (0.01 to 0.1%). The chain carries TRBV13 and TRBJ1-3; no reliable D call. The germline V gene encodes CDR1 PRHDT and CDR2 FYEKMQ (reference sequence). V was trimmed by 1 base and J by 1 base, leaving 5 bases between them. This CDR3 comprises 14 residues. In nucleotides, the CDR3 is TGTGCCAGCAGCTTAGAGGGATCTGGAAACACCATATATTTT. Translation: CASSLEGSGNTIYF.

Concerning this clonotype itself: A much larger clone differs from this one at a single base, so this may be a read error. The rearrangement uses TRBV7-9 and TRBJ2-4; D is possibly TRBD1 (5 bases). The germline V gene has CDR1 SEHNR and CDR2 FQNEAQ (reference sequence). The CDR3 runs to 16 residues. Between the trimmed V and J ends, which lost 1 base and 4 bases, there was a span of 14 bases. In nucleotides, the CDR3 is TGTGCCAGCAGCTTAGGGGCAGGGCGATTTAAAAACATTCAGTACTTC. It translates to CASSLGAGRFKNIQYF.

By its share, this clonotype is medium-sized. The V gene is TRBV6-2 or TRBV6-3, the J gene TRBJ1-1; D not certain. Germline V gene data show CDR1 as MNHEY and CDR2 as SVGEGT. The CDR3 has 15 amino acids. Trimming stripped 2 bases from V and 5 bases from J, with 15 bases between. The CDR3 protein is CASSYEPSIRTEAFF. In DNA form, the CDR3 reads TGTGCCAGCAGTTACGAGCCTTCTATACGAACTGAAGCTTTCTTT.

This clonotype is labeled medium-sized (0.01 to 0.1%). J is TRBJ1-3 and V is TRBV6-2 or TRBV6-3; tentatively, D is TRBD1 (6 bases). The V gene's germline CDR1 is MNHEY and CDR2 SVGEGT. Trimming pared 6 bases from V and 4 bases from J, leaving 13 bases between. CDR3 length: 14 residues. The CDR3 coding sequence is TGTGCCAGCAGGGAACAGGGACTCGGAAACACCATATATTTT. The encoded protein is CASREQGLGNTIYF.

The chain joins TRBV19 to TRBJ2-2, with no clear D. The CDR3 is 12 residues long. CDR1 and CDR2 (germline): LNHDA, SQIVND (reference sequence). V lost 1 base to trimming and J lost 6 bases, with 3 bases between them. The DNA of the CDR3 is TGTGCCAGTAGTATAGGGTCCGGGGAGCTGTTTTTT. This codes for CASSIGSGELFF.